Sequencing of this T cell receptor (beta chain) was carried out in a study of beta chain features in type 1 diabetes. As for this clone: The target antigen is unknown.

A heparinised blood draw that averaged roughly 120 mL was obtained once from each donor. The authors obtained over 95% purity in all sorted populations. The germline gives CDR1 SGHAT, CDR2 FQDESV (reference sequence). This CDR3 region has 13 residues. The V and J ends lost 11 bases and 1 base, in that order; junction bases with no gene match: 4. Expressed TCRB transcripts were sequenced, since all the RNA that had been isolated was reverse transcribed. Data came from immunoSEQ multiplex PCR; TCRdb stores just in-frame clones and leaves some out. Of about 150,000 clones listed, under 13% are singletons. General study findings and limits: Shortening that was moderate but significant affected the TCRB CDR3s of Type 1 diabetes patients in all four CD4+ subsets. Reduced insertions and increased deletions marked VDJ junctions in type 1 diabetes patients.

Sequencing was performed on central memory CD4+ T cells from blood. This clonotype was obtained from a man younger than 40 with type 1 diabetes. This chain connects TRBV11-1 to TRBJ2-3, with 9 positions matching TRBD2. The CDR3 nucleotides are TGTGCCTGTCGGACTAGCGGCACAGATACGCAGTATTTT. It specifies CACRTSGTDTQYF. Full variable domain (rest looked up from reference TRBV11-1 and TRBJ2-3): EAEVAQSPRYKITEKSQAVAFWCDPISGHATLYWYRQILGQGPELLVQFQDESVVDDSQLPKDRFSAERLKGVDSTLKIQPAELGDSAMYLCACRTSGTDTQYFGPGTRLTVL.